The 26 T cell receptor beta chains reported below all come from one sample, sequenced in a study of blood T cell repertoires in COVID-19. TCRdb's table, derived via immunoSEQ multiplex PCR, lists solely in-frame clones and lacks some. In the table there are roughly 120,000 clones, about 78% of which are singletons. Sequenced material: peripheral blood. Receptors originate from a man between 70 and 80 years old with acute or convalescent COVID-19.

The table lists this clone with a few counts. The chain couples TRBV7-9 to TRBJ1-5; 8 nucleotides agree with TRBD1. CDR1 is SEHNR, CDR2 FQNEAQ, per germline (reference sequence). CDR3 size: 16 residues. V lost 5 bases, J lost 2 bases, and 8 bases stayed unmatched. The CDR3 is CASSLNRGGGNQPQHF. The CDR3 nucleotides read TGTGCCAGCAGCCTTAACAGGGGGGGCGGCAATCAGCCCCAGCATTTT. The variable domain in full, completed from reference TRBV7-9 and TRBJ1-5, reads DTGVSQNPRHKITKRGQNVTFRCDPISEHNRLYWYRQTLGQGPEFLTYFQNEAQLEKSRLLSDRFSAERPKGSFSTLEIQRTEQGDSAMYLCASSLNRGGGNQPQHFGDGTRLSIL.

The CDR3 bases are TGTGCCAGCGGGCGGACAGGGGCACCCTACAATGAGCAGTTCTTC. Protein sequence: CASGRTGAPYNEQFF. The chain joins TRBV9 to TRBJ2-1; 9 bases are shared with TRBD1. The junction had 7 bases not matched to a gene; V was cut back by 7 bases and J by 2 bases. CDR3 size: 15 residues. CDR1 is SGDLS and CDR2 is YYNGEE in the germline V gene.

The rearrangement joins TRBV29-1 to TRBJ2-7; D is unresolved. Germline-derived CDR1 and CDR2 are SQVTM and ANQGSEA. V was pared by 3 bases and J by 3 bases, with 6 bases between. The CDR3 has 11 amino acids. This CDR3 reads CSVENNYEQYF. In nucleotides, the CDR3 is TGCAGCGTTGAGAACAACTACGAGCAGTACTTC.

This clone has ten or more counts. The chain recombines TRBV5-6 with TRBJ1-2; 8 nucleotides agree with TRBD1. Germline V CDR1 and CDR2: SGHDT, YYEEEE. V lost 4 bases to trimming and J lost 4 bases; unmatched junction nucleotides: 21. The CDR3 covers 19 residues. CDR3 region: CASSPRGIAAQGVPYGYTF. CDR3 DNA sequence: TGTGCCAGCAGCCCGAGAGGAATCGCGGCACAGGGGGTACCCTATGGCTACACCTTC.

The CDR3 protein is CASSLVGTGSDEQYF. The CDR3 region has the DNA TGCGCCAGCAGCTTGGTTGGGACAGGAAGCGACGAGCAGTACTTC. This sequence joins TRBV5-1 and TRBJ2-7, with 8 positions matching TRBD1. The CDR3 length is 15 residues. V was clipped by 0 bases and J by 5 bases; unmatched bases: 7. Germline-derived CDR1 and CDR2 are SGHRS and YFSETQ.

V and J are TRBV19 and TRBJ1-1, with a tentative D call TRBD1 (6 bases). Trimming pared 5 bases from V and 6 bases from J, leaving 16 bases between. The CDR3 sequence is 14 residues long. CDR1 is LNHDA and CDR2 is SQIVND in the germline V gene (reference sequence). The CDR3 region is CASSPPRDKPEAFF. The CDR3 DNA is TGTGCCAGTAGTCCCCCCCGGGACAAACCTGAAGCTTTCTTT.

V is TRBV6-6 and J is TRBJ2-3, with 9 bases lining up with TRBD1. Germline V gene lookup returns CDR1 MNHNY and CDR2 SVGAGI (reference sequence). The CDR3 loop spans 15 amino acids. V was clipped by 6 bases and J by 4 bases; unmatched bases: 8. Here the CDR3 DNA reads TGTGCCAGCAGGATCCCGGGACAGGGTCCAGATACGCAGTATTTT. Amino acid sequence: CASRIPGQGPDTQYF.

V and J are TRBV6-5 and TRBJ1-5, with TRBD1 identical over 10 bases. Germline CDR1 MNHEY, CDR2 SVGAGI. V shed 7 bases, J shed 6 bases, and the junction held 3 bases outside the gene matches. The CDR3 has 13 residues. The CDR3, as DNA: TGTGCCAGCAAGGACAGGGGGGGTCAGCCCCAGCATTTT. Its translation is CASKDRGGQPQHF.

This clone was counted between two and nine times. The rearrangement uses TRBV5-4 and TRBJ2-5, with 10 bases identical to TRBD2. V was pared by 4 bases and J by 1 base, with 7 bases of the junction left unmatched. The CDR3 is 16 residues long. Germline CDR1 is SGHNT and CDR2 is YYREEE (reference sequence). CDR3 amino acids: CASSPGASGGQETQYF. CDR3 DNA: TGTGCCAGCAGCCCCGGTGCTAGCGGGGGCCAAGAGACCCAGTACTTC.

This sequence joins TRBV16 and TRBJ1-5, with 9 bases matching TRBD1. CDR3 length: 14 amino acids. The V and J ends lost 6 bases and 5 bases, in that order; junction bases with no gene match: 5. Germline values: CDR1 KGHSY, CDR2 FQNENV. The CDR3 DNA sequence: TGTGCCAGCAGTCCCGACAGGGGGGATCAGCCCCAGCATTTT. Translated: CASSPDRGDQPQHF.

This clone showed up just a few times. The chain links TRBV11-2 to TRBJ1-3; 9 positions agree with TRBD1. The J segment lost 3 bases and the V segment lost 4 bases, leaving 7 bases of the junction unmatched. The CDR3 contains 16 residues. The germline gives CDR1 SGHAT, CDR2 FQNNGV. The CDR3 loop is CASSSPRDRDGNTIYF. The DNA of the CDR3 is TGTGCCAGCAGCTCCCCTCGGGACAGGGATGGAAACACCATATATTTT.

The gene calls are TRBV4-3 and TRBJ1-2; 8 bases fit TRBD1. The CDR3 has 17 residues. V lost 5 bases, J lost 5 bases, and 16 bases stayed unmatched. Germline CDR1 is LGHNA and CDR2 is YSLEER. DNA of the CDR3: TGCGCCAGCAGCGTACACGGCCAGGGGGCGCCTTCGTATGGCTACACCTTC. Translation gives CASSVHGQGAPSYGYTF.

This clone was observed at least ten times. This chain connects TRBV15 to TRBJ1-5; no clear D gene. This CDR3 region has 15 residues. Germline loops: CDR1 LNHNV, CDR2 YYDKDF (reference sequence). Trimming stripped 1 base from V and 0 bases from J, with 7 bases between. The chain's CDR3 is CATSRGGYSNQPQHF. The CDR3 DNA follows: TGTGCCACCAGCAGAGGCGGTTATAGCAATCAGCCCCAGCATTTT.

This clone was counted at least ten times. The V call is TRBV7-9, the J call TRBJ2-3; 14 nucleotides match TRBD2. The junction had 8 bases not matched to a gene; V was cut back by 5 bases and J by 1 base. The CDR3 is 18 residues long. Germline CDR1 and CDR2: SEHNR and FQNEAQ (reference sequence). The CDR3: CASSPQGLAGERTDTQYF. CDR3 DNA: TGTGCCAGCAGCCCCCAGGGACTAGCGGGGGAGCGCACAGATACGCAGTATTTT.

J is TRBJ1-2 and V is TRBV10-3, with TRBD1 matching over 7 bases. From germline, CDR1 is ENHRY and CDR2 SYGVKD. V was clipped by 9 bases and J by 8 bases; unmatched bases: 12. This CDR3 region has 13 residues. As DNA, the CDR3 is TGTGCCATTGTTGGGGACAGACTATGGGGCTACACCTTC. It yields the protein CAIVGDRLWGYTF.

This rearrangement joins TRBV27 to TRBJ2-5; D is possibly TRBD1 (6 bases). V was pared by 3 bases and J by 5 bases, with 19 bases between. Germline V gives CDR1 MNHEY, CDR2 SMNVEV (reference sequence). The CDR3 totals 16 residues. CDR3 nucleotides: TGTGCCAGCAGTTTTAACTCCGGACAGTTCTTGGAGACCCAGTACTTC. It translates to CASSFNSGQFLETQYF.

This rearrangement joins TRBV4-2 to TRBJ2-7; no clear D gene. Germline CDR1 LGHNA, CDR2 YNFKEQ. Trimming pared 1 base from V and 0 bases from J, leaving 10 bases between. The CDR3 covers 15 residues. CDR3 sequence: CASSQVSRNSYEQYF. In DNA form, the CDR3 reads TGTGCCAGCAGCCAAGTCTCCAGGAACTCCTACGAGCAGTACTTC.

The V gene is TRBV21-1, the J gene TRBJ1-5. TRBV21-1 is reported as a pseudogene. This CDR3 is built from 14 residues. CDR3 bases: TGTGCCAGCAGGCGGGGGAACGGCAATCAGCCCCAGCATTTT. Translating gives CASRRGNGNQPQHF.

The chain employs TRBV9 and TRBJ2-3, with 12 bases lining up with TRBD2. The germline gives CDR1 SGDLS, CDR2 YYNGEE. Trimming removed 0 bases from V and 6 bases from J; junction bases left unmatched: 2. The CDR3 is 15 amino acids. In DNA form, the CDR3 reads TGTGCCAGCAGCGTAGTAGGACTAGCGGGGGATACGCAGTATTTT. Amino acid sequence: CASSVVGLAGDTQYF.

The chain carries TRBV5-4 and TRBJ2-3; TRBD2 agrees at 12 bases. From germline, CDR1 is SGHNT and CDR2 YYREEE (reference sequence). CDR3 length equals 16 residues. V lost 0 bases and J lost 9; bases outside the gene matches: 8. The CDR3 region is CASSLVASGGAGTQYF. In DNA form, the CDR3 reads TGTGCCAGCAGCTTGGTTGCTAGCGGGGGGGCTGGCACGCAGTATTTT.

This clone was detected a few times. The V call is TRBV24-1, the J call TRBJ1-5; D is possibly TRBD1 (5 bases). Germline-derived CDR1 and CDR2 are KGHDR and SFDVKD. The CDR3 is made up of 13 amino acids. V lost 7 bases and J 0 bases, leaving 6 bases between the germline ends. CDR3 amino acids: CATSDSSNQPQHF. CDR3 bases: TGTGCCACCAGCGACAGTAGCAATCAGCCCCAGCATTTT.

The table lists this clone with a few counts. This rearrangement joins TRBV6-5 to TRBJ1-1; the D gene is possibly TRBD1 (6 bases). This CDR3 region has 14 residues. Trimming stripped 5 bases from V and 2 bases from J, with 12 bases between. The germline V gene has CDR1 MNHEY and CDR2 SVGAGI. The CDR3 coding sequence is TGTGCCAGCAGTAACGACAGGTTTAACACTGAAGCTTTCTTT. Protein sequence: CASSNDRFNTEAFF.

This sequence joins TRBV5-4 and TRBJ2-7; D is possibly TRBD2 (6 bases). The CDR3 covers 14 residues. CDR1 and CDR2 (germline): SGHNT, YYREEE (reference sequence). The V gene lost 4 bases and the J gene lost 5 bases, with 16 bases spanning the gap. CDR3 sequence reads: CASSPGTPLNEQYF. DNA for the CDR3: TGTGCCAGCAGCCCCGGGACTCCATTAAACGAGCAGTACTTC.

The V and J genes are TRBV18 and TRBJ2-7, with TRBD2 matching over 9 bases. This CDR3 contains 16 residues. CDR1 KGHSH and CDR2 LQKENI come from the germline V gene. V lost 6 bases and J lost 3; bases outside the gene matches: 12. The CDR3 sequence: CASSPQLSGGNYEQYF. Here the CDR3 DNA reads TGTGCCAGCTCGCCCCAGCTGAGCGGGGGGAACTACGAGCAGTACTTC.

This chain joins TRBV5-1 and TRBJ2-2, with 7 bases matching TRBD1. CDR1 and CDR2 (germline): SGHRS, YFSETQ. V lost 7 bases to trimming and J lost 4 bases; unmatched junction nucleotides: 7. This CDR3 has 14 residues. The CDR3 coding sequence is TGCGCCAGCGCGAGGGGGCAAGGCACCGGGGAGCTGTTTTTT. Translation gives CASARGQGTGELFF.

The rearrangement joins TRBV5-1 to TRBJ1-2, with 9 nucleotides matching TRBD1. V lost 0 bases and J lost 4; bases outside the gene matches: 10. This CDR3 has 17 amino acids. Germline V gives CDR1 SGHRS, CDR2 YFSETQ. Written as DNA, the CDR3 is TGCGCCAGCAGCTTGGACGGGACAGGGAGGCGAGGCTATGGCTACACCTTC. It specifies CASSLDGTGRRGYGYTF.